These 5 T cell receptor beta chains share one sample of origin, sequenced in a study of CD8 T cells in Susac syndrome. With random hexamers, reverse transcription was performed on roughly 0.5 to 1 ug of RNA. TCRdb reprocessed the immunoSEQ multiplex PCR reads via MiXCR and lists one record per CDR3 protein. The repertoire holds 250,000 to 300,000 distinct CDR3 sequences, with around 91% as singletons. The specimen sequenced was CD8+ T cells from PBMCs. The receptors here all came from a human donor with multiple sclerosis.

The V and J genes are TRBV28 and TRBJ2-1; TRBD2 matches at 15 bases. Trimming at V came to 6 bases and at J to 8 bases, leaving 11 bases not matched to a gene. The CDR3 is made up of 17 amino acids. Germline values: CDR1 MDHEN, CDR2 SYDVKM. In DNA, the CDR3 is TGTGCCAGCAGATCCGGGACTAGCGGGGGGCTAGGGGATGAGCAGTTCTTC. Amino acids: CASRSGTSGGLGDEQFF. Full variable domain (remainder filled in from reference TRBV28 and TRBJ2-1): DVKVTQSSRYLVKRTGEKVFLECVQDMDHENMFWYRQDPGLGLRLIYFSYDVKMKEKGDIPEGYSVSREKKERFSLILESASTNQTSMYLCASRSGTSGGLGDEQFFGPGTRLTVL.

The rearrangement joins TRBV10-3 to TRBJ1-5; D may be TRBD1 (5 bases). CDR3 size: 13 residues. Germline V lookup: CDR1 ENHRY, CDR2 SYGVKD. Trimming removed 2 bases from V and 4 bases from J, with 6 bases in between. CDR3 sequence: CAISEQGNQPQHF. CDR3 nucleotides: TGTGCCATCAGTGAGCAGGGAAATCAGCCCCAGCATTTT.

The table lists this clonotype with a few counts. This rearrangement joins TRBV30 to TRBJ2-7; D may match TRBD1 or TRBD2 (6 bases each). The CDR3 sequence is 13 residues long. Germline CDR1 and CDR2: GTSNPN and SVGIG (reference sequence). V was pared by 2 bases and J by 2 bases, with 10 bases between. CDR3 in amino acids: CAWSHRGPYEQYF. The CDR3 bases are TGTGCCTGGAGTCACCGGGGGCCCTACGAGCAGTACTTC.

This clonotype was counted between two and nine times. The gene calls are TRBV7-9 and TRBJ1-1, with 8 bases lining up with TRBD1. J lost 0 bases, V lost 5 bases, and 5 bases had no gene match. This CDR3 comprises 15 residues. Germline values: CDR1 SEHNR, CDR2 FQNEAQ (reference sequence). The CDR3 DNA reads TGTGCCAGCAGCCCCGGACAGGGTATGAACACTGAAGCTTTCTTT. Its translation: CASSPGQGMNTEAFF.

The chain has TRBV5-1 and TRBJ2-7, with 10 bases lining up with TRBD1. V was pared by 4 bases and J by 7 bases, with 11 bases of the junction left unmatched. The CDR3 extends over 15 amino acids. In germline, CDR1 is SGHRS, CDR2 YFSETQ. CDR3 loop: CASSIDRGQVREQYF. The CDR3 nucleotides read TGCGCCAGCAGCATCGACAGGGGGCAGGTAAGGGAGCAGTACTTC.